A selection of T cell receptor beta chains follows, all from one sample in a study of beta chain features in type 1 diabetes. Produced via immunoSEQ multiplex PCR; TCRdb's table is partial and in-frame only. The data hold about 52,000 clones, with about 40% observed a single time. The source material was Tregs from blood. The source of these receptors is a young man with type 1 diabetes. The CDR3 runs from the conserved cysteine through the conserved F or W. A D gene is named only where the DNA matches it firmly. Some rows have no size entry. The others give once, few or many, or a class for an expanded clone.

>few|TRBD2|TRBJ2-2|TRBV7-3
TGTGCCAGCAGCTTACTAGCGGTCGCGAACACCGGGGAGCTGTTTTTT
CASSLLAVANTGELFF
>NA|TRBD1|TRBJ1-2|TRBV7-2
TGTGCCAGCAGCCCCACAGGGGACGCTTATGGCTACACCTTC
CASSPTGDAYGYTF
>few|NA|TRBJ2-3|TRBV27
TGTGCCAGCAGACTACAGGGAACGCTCACAGATACGCAGTATTTT
CASRLQGTLTDTQYF
>NA|NA|TRBJ2-1|TRBV7-3
TGTGCCAGCAGCTTAGAATTAGCGTCAAACAATGAGCAGTTCTTC
CASSLELASNNEQFF
>few|NA|TRBJ2-1|TRBV2
TGTGCCAGCAGGGGGTGGGCTAGCTCGGTTGAGCAGTTCTTC
CASRGWASSVEQFF
>NA|TRBD1|TRBJ2-1|TRBV7-8
TGTGCCAGCAGCTTGGGACAGGGCTTCTACAATGAGCAGTTCTTC
CASSLGQGFYNEQFF
>NA|NA|TRBJ2-2|TRBV5-1
TGCGCCAGCAGCTTCGAACAGGTCCGCACCGGGGAGCTGTTTTTT
CASSFEQVRTGELFF
>NA|TRBD1|TRBJ2-7|TRBV30
TGTGCCTGGAGTAGGGCAGGGGGATCCTACGAGCAGTACTTC
CAWSRAGGSYEQYF
>NA|NA|TRBJ2-7|TRBV6-6
TGTGCCAGCAGGTGGACAGTTTCGGTCTACGAGCAGTACTTC
CASRWTVSVYEQYF
>NA|TRBD1|TRBJ2-7|TRBV18
TGTGCCAGCTCACCTCTCGGACAGGGCGCCTCCTACGAGCAGTACTTC
CASSPLGQGASYEQYF
>NA|NA|TRBJ2-1|TRBV19
TGTGCCAGTAGTCCGGAGGGGCGCTTACTTCACAATGAGCAGTTCTTC
CASSPEGRLLHNEQFF
>few|NA|TRBJ1-2|TRBV28
TGTGCCAGCAAGGAGGGAATTAACTATGGCTACACCTTC
CASKEGINYGYTF
>few|NA|TRBJ1-1|TRBV27
TGTGCCAGCAGTCCGAGGCAGGGTGCCGAAGCTTTCTTT
CASSPRQGAEAFF
>NA|TRBD2|TRBJ2-5|TRBV11-2
TGTGCCAGCACCCTACTTAGGACTAGCGGGCCTCTCCAAGAGACCCAGTACTTC
CASTLLRTSGPLQETQYF
>NA|TRBD2|TRBJ2-3|TRBV5-1
TGCGCCAGCAGCCCGGGACTAGAAGGCACAGATACGCAGTATTTT
CASSPGLEGTDTQYF
>NA|NA|TRBJ2-2|TRBV7-7
TGTGCCAGCAGCTTAGGAGGGGGATTTGCCGCCGGGGAGCTGTTTTTT
CASSLGGGFAAGELFF
>NA|TRBD2|TRBJ2-5|TRBV18
TGTGCCAGCTCACCACGGCTAGCGGGTGGTGCAGAGACCCAGTACTTC
CASSPRLAGGAETQYF
>NA|TRBD2|TRBJ2-1|TRBV7-2
TGTGCCAGCAGCTTAGTAAAGGGGGGGACTAGCGGGAGAGATAGTGAGCAGTTCTTC
CASSLVKGGTSGRDSEQFF
>few|TRBD1|TRBJ1-1|TRBV5-6
TGTGCCAGCAGCTTGTATGACAGGGTGGAGACTGAAGCTTTCTTT
CASSLYDRVETEAFF
>NA|NA|TRBJ1-1|TRBV5-1
TGCGCCAGCAGCTTTGTAGGGGCTTCGGGCACTGAAGCTTTCTTT
CASSFVGASGTEAFF
>NA|NA|TRBJ1-4|TRBV7-2
TGTGCCAGCAGCTTAGGTTTGGGCAGGGTACCTGAAAAACTGTTTTTT
CASSLGLGRVPEKLFF
>NA|NA|TRBJ1-6|TRBV7-9
TGTGCCAGCAGCTTAACACCAGGTTCACCCCTCCACTTT
CASSLTPGSPLHF
>few|TRBD1|TRBJ2-4|TRBV20-1
TGCAGTGCTAGGGGGACAGGGGGCCTGTACTTC
CSARGTGGLYF
>NA|TRBD2|TRBJ2-7|TRBV9
TGTGCCAGCAGCACCCATGGGACTAGCGGGAGTGGTTACAGCGAGCAGTACTTC
CASSTHGTSGSGYSEQYF
>few|TRBD1|TRBJ2-1|TRBV5-1
TGCGCCAGCAGCGTAACAGGGGACAATGAGCAGTTCTTC
CASSVTGDNEQFF
>NA|NA|TRBJ2-1|TRBV7-2
TGTGCCAGCAGCCAACGGGGGAGCTCCTACAATGAGCAGTTCTTC
CASSQRGSSYNEQFF
>NA|NA|TRBJ2-1|TRBV7-2
TGTGCCAGCAGCACAAATAGGGAGGTTGAGCAGTTCTTC
CASSTNREVEQFF
>NA|NA|TRBJ1-5|TRBV10-3
TGTGCCACCTCTTATGAGATCGACAGCTATAGCAATCAGCCCCAGCATTTT
CATSYEIDSYSNQPQHF
>few|NA|TRBJ2-2|TRBV6-5
TGTGCCAGCAGTGAAAAGCGGAACACCGGGGAGCTGTTTTTT
CASSEKRNTGELFF
>few|NA|TRBJ2-1|TRBV9
TGTGCCAGCAGCTTACGACCGAGGTCGGGGAATGAGCAGTTCTTC
CASSLRPRSGNEQFF
>NA|NA|TRBJ2-3|TRBV2
TGTGCCAGCAGTTTCCTCCTCCGCACAGATACGCAGTATTTT
CASSFLLRTDTQYF
>NA|NA|TRBJ2-7|TRBV5-1
TGCGCCAGCAGCTTAGAAAGGCCAGCGAGTGGCGAGCAGTACTTC
CASSLERPASGEQYF
>few|NA|TRBJ2-1|TRBV5-1
TGCGCCAGCAGCTTGTCTCCTAGGAATAACGGTGAGCAGTTCTTC
CASSLSPRNNGEQFF
>few|TRBD2|TRBJ2-1|TRBV27
TGTGCCAGCAGGCGGGGACTAGAGGGGAATGAGCAGTTCTTC
CASRRGLEGNEQFF
>NA|NA|TRBJ1-1|TRBV7-8
TGTGCCAGCAGCTTGCCGGTTAACACTGAAGCTTTCTTT
CASSLPVNTEAFF
>few|NA|TRBJ2-5|TRBV30
TGTGCCTGGAGCACCCAGGGGGGAGAGACCCAGTACTTC
CAWSTQGGETQYF
>once|NA|TRBJ1-1|TRBV29-1
TGCAGCGTTGGTACAAAAATGAACACTGAAGCTTTCTTT
CSVGTKMNTEAFF
>few|NA|TRBJ2-2|TRBV15
TGTGCCACCAGCAATCGAGGCGGGGAGCTGTTTTTT
CATSNRGGELFF
>NA|TRBD1|TRBJ2-7|TRBV9
TGTGCCAGCAGCCCCCACCCCGGACAGGGAAAAGGCGAGCAGTACTTC
CASSPHPGQGKGEQYF
>once|NA|TRBJ1-1|TRBV20-1
TGCAGTGCTAAATTGCAGGGGTCAGCTTTCTTT
CSAKLQGSAFF
>NA|NA|TRBJ2-3|TRBV18
TGTGCCAGCTCACCAATGGGGGCTGGGACAGATACGCAGTATTTT
CASSPMGAGTDTQYF
>NA|TRBD1|TRBJ1-1|TRBV6-1
TGTGCCAGCGGAGGAACAGGGGGCCGTGAAGCTTTCTTT
CASGGTGGREAFF
>NA|NA|TRBJ1-1|TRBV9
TGTGCCGGAGAATTACAGGTCCAGAACACTGAAGCTTTCTTT
CAGELQVQNTEAFF
>NA|NA|TRBJ2-3|TRBV6-5
TGTGCCAGCGGAGGAGAGGGGGGCACAGATACGCAGTATTTT
CASGGEGGTDTQYF
>NA|NA|TRBJ2-5|TRBV7-9
TGTGCCAGCAGCCCCAATGCACAGGGAGTTGGGGATTGGGAGACCCAGTACTTC
CASSPNAQGVGDWETQYF
>once|TRBD1|TRBJ2-7|TRBV2
TGTGCCAGCAGTGAAACGCTTCCGGGACAGAACGTTCGCGAGCAGTACTTC
CASSETLPGQNVREQYF
>NA|TRBD1|TRBJ2-2|TRBV7-2
TGTGCCAGCAGTTTTGCCCGACAGGGCGGGCTGTTTTTT
CASSFARQGGLFF
>NA|NA|TRBJ1-4|TRBV27
TGTGCCAGCAGTTGGGGAGGCTTGGAAAAACTGTTTTTT
CASSWGGLEKLFF